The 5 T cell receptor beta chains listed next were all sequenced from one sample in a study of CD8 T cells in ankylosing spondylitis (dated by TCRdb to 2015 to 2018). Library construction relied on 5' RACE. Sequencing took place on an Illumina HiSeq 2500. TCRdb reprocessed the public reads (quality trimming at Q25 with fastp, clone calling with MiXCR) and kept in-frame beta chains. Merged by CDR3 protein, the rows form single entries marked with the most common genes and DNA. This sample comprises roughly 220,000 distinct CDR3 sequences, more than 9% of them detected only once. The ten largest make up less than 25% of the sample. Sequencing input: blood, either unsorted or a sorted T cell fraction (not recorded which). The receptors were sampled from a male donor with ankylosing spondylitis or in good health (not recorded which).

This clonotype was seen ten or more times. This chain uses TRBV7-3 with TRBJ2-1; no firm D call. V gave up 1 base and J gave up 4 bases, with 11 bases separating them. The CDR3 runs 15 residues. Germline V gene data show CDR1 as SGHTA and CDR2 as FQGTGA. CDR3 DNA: TGTGCCAGCAGCTTAAACGGACCCCTATACAATGAGCAGTTCTTC. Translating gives CASSLNGPLYNEQFF. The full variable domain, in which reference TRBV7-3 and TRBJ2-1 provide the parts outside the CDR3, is GAGVSQTPSNKVTEKGKYVELRCDPISGHTALYWYRQSLGQGPEFLIYFQGTGAADDSGLPNDRFFAVRPEGSVSTLKIQRTERGDSAVYLCASSLNGPLYNEQFFGPGTRLTVL.

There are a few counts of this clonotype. This chain's CDR3 is CASSGEPGLAYNEQFF. The CDR3, as DNA: TGTGCCAGCAGCGGCGAGCCGGGACTAGCGTACAATGAGCAGTTCTTC. The chain employs TRBV5-6 and TRBJ2-1; TRBD2 agrees at 10 bases. V lost 4 bases and J lost 4; bases outside the gene matches: 8. Germline CDR1 and CDR2: SGHDT and YYEEEE. This CDR3 contains 16 residues.

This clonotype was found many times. CDR3 bases: TGTGCCAGCAGCCTGGACAGGACTCCCTACGAGCAGTACTTC. Translated: CASSLDRTPYEQYF. This chain uses TRBV7-2 with TRBJ2-7; TRBD1 aligns across 7 bases. From germline, CDR1 is SGHTA and CDR2 FQGNSA. Trimming cost V 5 bases and J 2 bases; bases outside gene matches: 6. This CDR3 contains 14 residues.

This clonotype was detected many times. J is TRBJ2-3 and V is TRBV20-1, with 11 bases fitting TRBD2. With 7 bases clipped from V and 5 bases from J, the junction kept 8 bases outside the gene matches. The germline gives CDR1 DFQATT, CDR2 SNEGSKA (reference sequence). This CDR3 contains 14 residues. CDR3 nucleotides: TGCAGTGTTAATAGCGGGGGGGCTGGAGATACGCAGTATTTT. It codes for CSVNSGGAGDTQYF.

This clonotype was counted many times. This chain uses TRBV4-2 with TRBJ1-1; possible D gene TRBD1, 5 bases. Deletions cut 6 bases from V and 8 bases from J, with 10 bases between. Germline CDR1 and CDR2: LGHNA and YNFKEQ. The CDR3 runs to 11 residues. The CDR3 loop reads CASSSGPEAFF. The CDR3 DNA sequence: TGTGCCAGCAGTTCGGGACCCGAAGCTTTCTTT.